This T cell receptor beta chain was identified during a study of blood T cell repertoires in COVID-19. Study context: T cells, B-cell-depleted T cells, or PBMCs provided the cDNA or gDNA that served as material.

This CDR3 is 14 amino acids long. Germline CDR1 and CDR2: MGHDK and SYGVNS. V lost 3 bases, J lost 7 bases, and 6 bases stayed unmatched. Assay used: immunoSEQ multiplex PCR; TCRdb lists only in-frame clones, some missing. The repertoire has about 280,000 clones, 82% of them found once; the top ten carry 5%. Sequenced sample: PBMCs or T cells enriched from blood (not recorded which). The receptor's source is a man aged 40-50 years who had been exposed to COVID-19. The genes are TRBV25-1 and TRBJ1-5, with TRBD1 matching over 7 bases. CDR3 sequence (DNA): TGTGCCAGCAGTGAGCAGGGGGGAGGACAGCCCCAGCATTTT. Translating it yields CASSEQGGGQPQHF.